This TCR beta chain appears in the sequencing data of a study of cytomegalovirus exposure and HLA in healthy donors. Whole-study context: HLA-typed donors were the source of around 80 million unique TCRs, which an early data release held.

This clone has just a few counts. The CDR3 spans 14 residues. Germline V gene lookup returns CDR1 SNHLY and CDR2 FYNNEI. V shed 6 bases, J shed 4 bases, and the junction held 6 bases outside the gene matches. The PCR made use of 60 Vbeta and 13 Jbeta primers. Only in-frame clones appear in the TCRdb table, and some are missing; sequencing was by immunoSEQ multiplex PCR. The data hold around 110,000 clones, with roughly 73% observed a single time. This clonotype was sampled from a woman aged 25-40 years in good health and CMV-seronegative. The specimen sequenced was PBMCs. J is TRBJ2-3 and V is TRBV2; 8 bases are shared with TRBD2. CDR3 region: CASSREGGADTQYF. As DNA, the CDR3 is TGTGCCAGCAGCCGGGAGGGGGGCGCAGATACGCAGTATTTT.